This T cell receptor beta chain is drawn from a study of T-cell reconstitution after alpha-beta-depleted transplantation in children. Findings of the study overall: After one year, T-cell counts and TCRbeta diversity mostly came from new T cells. By about two months after transplant, alpha-beta T cells reportedly arose from several hundred graft clones that had expanded. Surviving recipient T cells and thymic progenitors accounted for the high day-60 TCRbeta diversity observed in some patients.

The table lists this clonotype with a few counts. The antigen is undetermined. Germline values: CDR1 SEHNR, CDR2 FQNEAQ (reference sequence). The CDR3 length is 13 residues. Trimming stripped 1 base from V and 6 bases from J, with 10 bases between. Molecular barcoding with unique molecular identifiers was used for the TCRbeta library. TCRdb processed the PCR reads anew with MiXCR; each CDR3 protein has one entry. The table shows fewer than 500,000 distinct CDR3 sequences, with 43% occurring only once. The TCR comes from a girl between 2 and 10 years old with aplastic anemia, due to receive a stem cell transplant. The chain carries TRBV7-9 and TRBJ2-7; D is uncertain. The sequencing here drew on PBMCs, taken before TCRalphabeta/CD19-depleted stem cell transplant. In nucleotides, the CDR3 is TGTGCCAGCAGCTTAGAGGTGGGTTCCGAGCAGTACTTC. Its protein product is CASSLEVGSEQYF.